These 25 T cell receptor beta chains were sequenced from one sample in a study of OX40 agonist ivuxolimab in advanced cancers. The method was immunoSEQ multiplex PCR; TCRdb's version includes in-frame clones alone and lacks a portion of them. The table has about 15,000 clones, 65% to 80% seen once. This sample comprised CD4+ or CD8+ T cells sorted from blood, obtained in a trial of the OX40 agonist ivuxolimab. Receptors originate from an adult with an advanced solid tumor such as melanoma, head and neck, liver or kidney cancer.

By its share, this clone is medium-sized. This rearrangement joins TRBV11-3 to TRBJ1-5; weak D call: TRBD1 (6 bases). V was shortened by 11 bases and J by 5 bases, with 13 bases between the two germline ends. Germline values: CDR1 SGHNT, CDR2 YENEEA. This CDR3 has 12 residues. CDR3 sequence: CAPTGGDQPQHF. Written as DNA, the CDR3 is TGTGCCCCGACGGGGGGCGATCAGCCCCAGCATTTT. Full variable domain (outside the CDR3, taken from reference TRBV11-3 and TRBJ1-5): EAGVVQSPRYKIIEKKQPVAFWCNPISGHNTLYWYLQNLGQGPELLIRYENEEAVDDSQLPKDRFSAERLKGVDSTLKIQPAELGDSAVYLCAPTGGDQPQHFGDGTRLSIL.

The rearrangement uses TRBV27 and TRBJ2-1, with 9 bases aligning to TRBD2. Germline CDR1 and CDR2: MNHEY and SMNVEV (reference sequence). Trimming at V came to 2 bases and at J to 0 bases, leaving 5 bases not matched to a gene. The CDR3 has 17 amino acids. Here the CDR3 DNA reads TGTGCCAGCAGTTTAGTAGCGGGAGTGGTCTCCTACAATGAGCAGTTCTTC. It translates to CASSLVAGVVSYNEQFF.

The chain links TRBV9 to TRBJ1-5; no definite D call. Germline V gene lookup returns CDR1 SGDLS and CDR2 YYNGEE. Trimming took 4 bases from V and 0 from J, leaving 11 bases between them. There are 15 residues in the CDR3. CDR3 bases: TGTGCCAGCAGCCCACATGGCCTTAGCAATCAGCCCCAGCATTTT. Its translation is CASSPHGLSNQPQHF. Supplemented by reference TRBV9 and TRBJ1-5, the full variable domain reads DSGVTQTPKHLITATGQRVTLRCSPRSGDLSVYWYQQSLDQGLQFLIQYYNGEERAKGNILERFSAQQFPDLHSELNLSSLELGDSALYFCASSPHGLSNQPQHFGDGTRLSIL.

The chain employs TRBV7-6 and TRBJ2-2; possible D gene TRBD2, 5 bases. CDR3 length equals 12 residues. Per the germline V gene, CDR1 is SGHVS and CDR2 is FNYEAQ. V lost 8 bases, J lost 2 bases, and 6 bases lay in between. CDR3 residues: CASEGNTGELFF. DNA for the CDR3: TGTGCCAGCGAGGGAAACACCGGGGAGCTGTTTTTT. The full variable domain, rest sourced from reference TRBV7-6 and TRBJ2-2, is GAGVSQSPRYKVTKRGQDVALRCDPISGHVSLYWYRQALGQGPEFLTYFNYEAQQDKSGLPNDRFSAERPEGSISTLTIQRTEQRDSAMYRCASEGNTGELFFGEGSRLTVL.

CDR3 coding DNA: TGTGCCAGCAGCACCTCAACGACGGCCTACGAGCAGTACTTC. The encoded protein is CASSTSTTAYEQYF. This chain joins TRBV7-9 and TRBJ2-7; D remains ambiguous. Trimming removed 5 bases from V and 2 bases from J, with 13 bases in between. The CDR3 extends over 14 amino acids. Germline-derived CDR1 and CDR2 are SEHNR and FQNEAQ (reference sequence).

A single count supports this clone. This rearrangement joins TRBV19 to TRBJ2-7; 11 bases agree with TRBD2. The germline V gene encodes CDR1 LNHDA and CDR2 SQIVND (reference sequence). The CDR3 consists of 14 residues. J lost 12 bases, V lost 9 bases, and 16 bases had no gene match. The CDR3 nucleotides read TGTGCCAGCGGACAGGCGGGGGGGACTAGCGGTGCGTACTTC. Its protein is CASGQAGGTSGAYF. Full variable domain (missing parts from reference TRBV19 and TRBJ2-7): DGGITQSPKYLFRKEGQNVTLSCEQNLNHDAMYWYRQDPGQGLRLIYYSQIVNDFQKGDIAEGYSVSREKKESFPLTVTSAQKNPTAFYLCASGQAGGTSGAYFGPGTRLTVT.

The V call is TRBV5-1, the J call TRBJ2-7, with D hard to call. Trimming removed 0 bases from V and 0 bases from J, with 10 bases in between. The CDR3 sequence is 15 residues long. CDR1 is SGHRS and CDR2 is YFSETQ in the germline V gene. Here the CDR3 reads CASSLESRSSYEQYF. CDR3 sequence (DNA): TGCGCCAGCAGCTTGGAGTCAAGGAGCTCCTACGAGCAGTACTTC.

The CDR3 is CASSIGVAGTYNEQFF. CDR3 DNA: TGTGCCAGTAGTATAGGGGTAGCGGGGACATACAATGAGCAGTTCTTC. The rearrangement uses TRBV19 and TRBJ2-1; 8 positions match TRBD2. The CDR3 length is 16 residues. CDR1 and CDR2 (germline): LNHDA, SQIVND (reference sequence). Trimming took 1 base from V and 4 from J; bases not matched to a gene: 6.

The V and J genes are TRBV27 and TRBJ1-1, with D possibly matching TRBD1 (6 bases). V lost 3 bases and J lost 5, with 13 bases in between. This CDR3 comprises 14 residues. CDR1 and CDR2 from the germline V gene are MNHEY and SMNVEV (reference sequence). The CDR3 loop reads CASSFGGLNTEAFF. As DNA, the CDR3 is TGTGCCAGCAGTTTCGGGGGGCTTAATACTGAAGCTTTCTTT.

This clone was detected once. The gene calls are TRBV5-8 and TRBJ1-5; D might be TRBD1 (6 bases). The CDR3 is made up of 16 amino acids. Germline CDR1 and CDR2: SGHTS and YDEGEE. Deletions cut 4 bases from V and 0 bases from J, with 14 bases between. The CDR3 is CASSARTAYSNQPQHF. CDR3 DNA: TGTGCCAGCAGCGCGAGGACAGCTTATAGCAATCAGCCCCAGCATTTT.

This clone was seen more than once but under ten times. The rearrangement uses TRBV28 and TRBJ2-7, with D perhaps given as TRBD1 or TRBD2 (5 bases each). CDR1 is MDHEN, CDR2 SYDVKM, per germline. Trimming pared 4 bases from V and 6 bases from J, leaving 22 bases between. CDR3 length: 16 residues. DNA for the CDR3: TGTGCCAGCAGTTCCTCGGGGATTGTCGAAGGGGCCGAGCAGTACTTC. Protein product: CASSSSGIVEGAEQYF.

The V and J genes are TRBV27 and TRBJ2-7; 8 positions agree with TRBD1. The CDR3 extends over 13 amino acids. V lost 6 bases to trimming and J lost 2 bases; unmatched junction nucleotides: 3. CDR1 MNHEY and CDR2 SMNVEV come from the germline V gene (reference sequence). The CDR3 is CASRGTGAYEQYF. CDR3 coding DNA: TGTGCCAGCAGGGGGACAGGAGCCTACGAGCAGTACTTC.

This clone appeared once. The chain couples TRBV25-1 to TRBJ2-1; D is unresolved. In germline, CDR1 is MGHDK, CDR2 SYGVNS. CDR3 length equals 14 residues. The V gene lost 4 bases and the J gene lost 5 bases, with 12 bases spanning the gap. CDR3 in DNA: TGTGCCAGCAGTGGAGATAACCAGAACAATGAGCAGTTCTTC. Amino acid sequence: CASSGDNQNNEQFF. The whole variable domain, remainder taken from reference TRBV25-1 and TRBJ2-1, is EADIYQTPRYLVIGTGKKITLECSQTMGHDKMYWYQQDPGMELHLIHYSYGVNSTEKGDLSSESTVSRIRTEHFPLTLESARPSHTSQYLCASSGDNQNNEQFFGPGTRLTVL.

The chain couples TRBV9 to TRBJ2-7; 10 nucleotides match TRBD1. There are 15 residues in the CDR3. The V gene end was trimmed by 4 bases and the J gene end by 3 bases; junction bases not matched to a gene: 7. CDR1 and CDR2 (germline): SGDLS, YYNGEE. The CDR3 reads CASSIGQGGSYEQYF. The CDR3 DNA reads TGTGCCAGCAGCATCGGACAGGGGGGAAGCTACGAGCAGTACTTC.

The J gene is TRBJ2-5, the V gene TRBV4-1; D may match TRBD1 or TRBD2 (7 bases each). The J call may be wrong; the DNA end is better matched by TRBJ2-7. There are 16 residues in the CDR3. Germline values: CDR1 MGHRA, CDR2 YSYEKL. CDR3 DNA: TGCGCCAGCAGAAGCCGCCAGGGGGGGACCTCCTACGAGCAGTACTTC. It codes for CASRSRQGGTSYEQYF.

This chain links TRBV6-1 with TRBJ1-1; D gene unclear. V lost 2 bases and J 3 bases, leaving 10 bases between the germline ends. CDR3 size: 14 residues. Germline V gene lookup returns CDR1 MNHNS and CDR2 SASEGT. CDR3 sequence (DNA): TGTGCCAGCAGTGAAACTGACACCGACACTGAAGCTTTCTTT. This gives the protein CASSETDTDTEAFF.

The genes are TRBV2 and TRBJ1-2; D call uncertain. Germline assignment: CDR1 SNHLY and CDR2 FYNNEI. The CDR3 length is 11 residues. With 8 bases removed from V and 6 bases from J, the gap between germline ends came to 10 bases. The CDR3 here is CASRYGDGYTF. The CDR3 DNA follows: TGTGCCAGCCGGTACGGGGATGGCTACACCTTC.

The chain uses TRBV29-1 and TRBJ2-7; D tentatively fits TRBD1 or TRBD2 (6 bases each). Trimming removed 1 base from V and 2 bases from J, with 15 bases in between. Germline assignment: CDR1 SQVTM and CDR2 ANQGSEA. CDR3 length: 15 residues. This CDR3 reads CSVEVAGHLPYEQYF. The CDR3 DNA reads TGCAGCGTTGAAGTGGCGGGACATCTTCCCTACGAGCAGTACTTC.

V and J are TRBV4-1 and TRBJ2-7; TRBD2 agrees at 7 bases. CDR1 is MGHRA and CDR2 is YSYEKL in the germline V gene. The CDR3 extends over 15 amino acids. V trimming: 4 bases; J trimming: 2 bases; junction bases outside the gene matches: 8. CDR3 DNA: TGCGCCAGCAGCCTTCTCCCCCGGGAGGCCTACGAGCAGTACTTC. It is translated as CASSLLPREAYEQYF.

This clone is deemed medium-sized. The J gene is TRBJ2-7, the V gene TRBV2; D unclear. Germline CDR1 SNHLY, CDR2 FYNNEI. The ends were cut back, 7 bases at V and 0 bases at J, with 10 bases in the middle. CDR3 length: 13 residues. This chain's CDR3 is CASIDFNSYEQYF. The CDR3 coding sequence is TGTGCCAGCATCGACTTCAACTCCTACGAGCAGTACTTC.

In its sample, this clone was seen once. The CDR3 region is CASSQPGRDYLGNTQYF. DNA for the CDR3: TGCGCCAGCAGTCAGCCCGGCCGGGACTACCTAGGGAATACGCAGTATTTT. The chain uses TRBV23-1 and TRBJ2-3; TRBD2 aligns across 7 bases. TRBV23-1 is marked as an open reading frame, function uncertain. The CDR3 is 17 residues long. J was trimmed by 7 bases and V by 3 bases; bases with no gene match: 16.

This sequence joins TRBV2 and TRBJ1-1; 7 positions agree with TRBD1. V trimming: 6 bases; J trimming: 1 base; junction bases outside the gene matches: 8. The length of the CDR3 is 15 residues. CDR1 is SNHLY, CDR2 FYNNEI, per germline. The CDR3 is CASRALGQANTEAFF. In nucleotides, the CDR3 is TGTGCCAGCAGGGCTTTAGGACAGGCGAACACTGAAGCTTTCTTT.

The CDR3 region is CASSHSGSSYNEQFF. The CDR3 bases are TGTGCCAGCAGCCATAGCGGGAGCTCCTACAATGAGCAGTTCTTC. The genes are TRBV11-2 and TRBJ2-1; 9 bases line up with TRBD2. Germline V lookup: CDR1 SGHAT, CDR2 FQNNGV. J was trimmed by 0 bases and V by 5 bases; bases with no gene match: 2. CDR3 size: 15 residues. Full variable domain (missing parts from reference TRBV11-2 and TRBJ2-1): EAGVAQSPRYKIIEKRQSVAFWCNPISGHATLYWYQQILGQGPKLLIQFQNNGVVDDSQLPKDRFSAERLKGVDSTLKIQPAKLEDSAVYLCASSHSGSSYNEQFFGPGTRLTVL.

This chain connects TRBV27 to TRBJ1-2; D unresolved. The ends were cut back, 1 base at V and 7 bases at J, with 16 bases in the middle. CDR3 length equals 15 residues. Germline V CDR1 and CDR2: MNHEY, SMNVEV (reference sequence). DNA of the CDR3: TGTGCCAGCAGTTTATATTCGGGGATTTCGGGTGGCTACACCTTC. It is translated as CASSLYSGISGGYTF.

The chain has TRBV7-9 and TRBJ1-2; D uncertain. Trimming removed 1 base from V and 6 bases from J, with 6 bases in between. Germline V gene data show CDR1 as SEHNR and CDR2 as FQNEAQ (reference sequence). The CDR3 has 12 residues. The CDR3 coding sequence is TGTGCCAGCAGCTTAGGTCAGAATGGCTACACCTTC. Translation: CASSLGQNGYTF. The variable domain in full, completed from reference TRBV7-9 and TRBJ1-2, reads DTGVSQNPRHKITKRGQNVTFRCDPISEHNRLYWYRQTLGQGPEFLTYFQNEAQLEKSRLLSDRFSAERPKGSFSTLEIQRTEQGDSAMYLCASSLGQNGYTFGSGTRLTVV.